This T cell receptor beta chain was obtained from a study of cytomegalovirus exposure and HLA in healthy donors. 60 Vbeta and 13 Jbeta primers were used in PCR. Here immunoSEQ multiplex PCR was the method, and the copy in TCRdb shows in-frame clones only, minus some. This table has 150,000 to 200,000 clones, about 77% appearing once. Concerning this clone itself: Its antigen is currently unknown.

Germline V gene sequence: CDR1 SGHRS, CDR2 YFSETQ. The ends lost 4 bases at V and 9 bases at J; junction bases unmatched: 3. The CDR3 extends over 12 amino acids. Donors likely had unrecorded immune exposures despite being nominally healthy when sampled. Whole-study findings and limits: In vitro, a few CMV-associated chains proved specific for CMV antigens.

The clonotype was recovered from a woman aged 25 to 39 in good health and CMV-seropositive. The sequencing sample was made of PBMCs. The V and J genes are TRBV5-1 and TRBJ2-1, with 8 bases fitting TRBD1. CDR3 protein: CASSLDRGEQFF. CDR3 nucleotides: TGCGCCAGCAGCCTTGACAGGGGTGAGCAGTTCTTC.